The entry below gives a single T cell receptor beta chain sequence along with its context. Libraries were prepared by immunoSEQ multiplex PCR; TCRdb keeps only in-frame clonotypes and omits some of them. This sample has approximately 50,000 clones, with about 72% found just once. Participants came from under 30 US areas, aged about 18 to 89 years. Clinical history reported by participants formed the basis on which cohorts were assigned. The data were taken from a study of blood T cell repertoires in COVID-19. The overall study: The United States, Italy and Spain provided the acute and convalescent COVID-19 samples.

Germline CDR1 reads SGHAT; CDR2 reads FQNNGV. With 6 bases clipped from V and 6 bases from J, the junction kept 16 bases outside the gene matches. The CDR3 sequence is 16 residues long. Sequenced: PBMCs or T cells enriched from blood (not recorded which). The rearrangement joins TRBV11-2 to TRBJ2-7; 8 bases align to TRBD1. The sequence was collected from a woman aged 45-59 years with acute COVID-19. CDR3 DNA sequence: TGTGCCAGCAGTACTTATAAAGGACAGGGATCAGGCGAGCAGTACTTC. Translation gives CASSTYKGQGSGEQYF.